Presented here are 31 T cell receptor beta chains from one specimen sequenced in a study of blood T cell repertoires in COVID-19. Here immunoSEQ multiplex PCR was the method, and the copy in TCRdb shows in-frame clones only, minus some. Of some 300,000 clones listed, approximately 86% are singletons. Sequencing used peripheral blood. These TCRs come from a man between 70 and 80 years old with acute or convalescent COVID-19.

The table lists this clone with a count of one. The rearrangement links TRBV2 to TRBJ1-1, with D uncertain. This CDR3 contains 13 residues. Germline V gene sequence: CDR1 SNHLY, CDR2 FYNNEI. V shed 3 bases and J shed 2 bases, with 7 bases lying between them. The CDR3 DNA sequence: TGTGCCAGCAGTGATTCATCAAACACTGAAGCTTTCTTT. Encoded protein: CASSDSSNTEAFF.

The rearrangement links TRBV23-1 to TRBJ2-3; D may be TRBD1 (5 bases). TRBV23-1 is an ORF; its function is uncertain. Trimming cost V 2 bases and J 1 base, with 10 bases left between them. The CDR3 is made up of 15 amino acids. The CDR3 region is CASSQETEGTDTQYF. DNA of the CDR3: TGCGCCAGCAGTCAAGAGACAGAGGGCACAGATACGCAGTATTTT.

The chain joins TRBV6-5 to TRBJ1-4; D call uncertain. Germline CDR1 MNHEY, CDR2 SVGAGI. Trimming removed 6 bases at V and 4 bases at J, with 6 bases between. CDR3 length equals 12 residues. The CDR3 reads CASSSLNEKLFF. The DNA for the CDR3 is TGTGCCAGCAGCAGTCTTAATGAAAAACTGTTTTTT.

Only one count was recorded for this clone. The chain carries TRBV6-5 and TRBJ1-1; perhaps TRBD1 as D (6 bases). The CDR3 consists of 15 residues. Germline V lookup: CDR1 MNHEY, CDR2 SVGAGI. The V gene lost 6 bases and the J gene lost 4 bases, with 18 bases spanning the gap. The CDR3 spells CASSAPPGEGTEAFF. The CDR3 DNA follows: TGTGCCAGCAGCGCCCCGCCAGGGGAGGGCACTGAAGCTTTCTTT.

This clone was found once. CDR3 sequence: CATSGATSSYNEQFF. The DNA of the CDR3 is TGTGCCACCAGTGGAGCAACGAGCTCCTACAATGAGCAGTTCTTC. J is TRBJ2-1 and V is TRBV24-1; D unresolved. Germline V lookup: CDR1 KGHDR, CDR2 SFDVKD. The CDR3 contains 15 residues. V was pared by 5 bases and J by 0 bases, with 10 bases between.

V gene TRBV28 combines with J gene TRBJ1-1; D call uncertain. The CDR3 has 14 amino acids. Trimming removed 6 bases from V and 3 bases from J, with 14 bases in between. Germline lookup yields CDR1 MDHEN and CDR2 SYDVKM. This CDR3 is CASREEGRYTEAFF. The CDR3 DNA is TGTGCCAGCAGGGAAGAGGGAAGGTACACTGAAGCTTTCTTT.

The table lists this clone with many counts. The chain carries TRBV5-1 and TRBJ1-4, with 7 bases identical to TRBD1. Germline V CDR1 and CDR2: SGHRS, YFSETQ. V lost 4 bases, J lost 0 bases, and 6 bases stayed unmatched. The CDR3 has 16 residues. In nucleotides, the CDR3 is TGCGCCAGCAGCACCGACAGGGCCGCAACTAATGAAAAACTGTTTTTT. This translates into CASSTDRAATNEKLFF.

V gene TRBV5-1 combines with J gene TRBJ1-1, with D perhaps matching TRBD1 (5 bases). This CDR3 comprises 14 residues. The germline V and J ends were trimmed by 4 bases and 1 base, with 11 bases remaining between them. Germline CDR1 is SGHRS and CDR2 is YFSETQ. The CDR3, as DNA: TGCGCCAGCAGCCGGTGGGGCGAGAACACTGAAGCTTTCTTT. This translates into CASSRWGENTEAFF. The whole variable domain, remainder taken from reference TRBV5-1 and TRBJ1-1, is KAGVTQTPRYLIKTRGQQVTLSCSPISGHRSVSWYQQTPGQGLQFLFEYFSETQRNKGNFPGRFSGRQFSNSRSEMNVSTLELGDSALYLCASSRWGENTEAFFGQGTRLTVV.

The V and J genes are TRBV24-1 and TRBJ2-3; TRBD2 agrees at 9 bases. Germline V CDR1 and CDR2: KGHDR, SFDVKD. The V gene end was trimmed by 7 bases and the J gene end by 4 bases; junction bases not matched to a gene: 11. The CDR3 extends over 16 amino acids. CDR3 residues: CATSNPTSGGADTQYF. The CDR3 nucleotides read TGTGCCACCAGCAACCCGACTAGCGGAGGGGCAGATACGCAGTATTTT.

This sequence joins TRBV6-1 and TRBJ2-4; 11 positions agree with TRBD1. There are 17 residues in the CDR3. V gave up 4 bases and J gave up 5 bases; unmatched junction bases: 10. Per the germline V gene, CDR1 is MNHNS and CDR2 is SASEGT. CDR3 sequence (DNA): TGTGCCAGCAGTGTCACCCGGGACAGGGGGTTGCAAAACATTCAGTACTTC. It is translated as CASSVTRDRGLQNIQYF.

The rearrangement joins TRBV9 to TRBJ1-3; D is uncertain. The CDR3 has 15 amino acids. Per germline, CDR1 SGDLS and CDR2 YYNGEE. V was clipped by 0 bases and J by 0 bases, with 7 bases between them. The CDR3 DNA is TGTGCCAGCAGCGTAGGGGAGGTCTCTGGAAACACCATATATTTT. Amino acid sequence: CASSVGEVSGNTIYF.

CDR3: CAISDSTREQETQYF. CDR3 nucleotides: TGTGCCATCAGTGACTCTACCAGGGAACAAGAGACCCAGTACTTC. The chain is built from TRBV10-3 and TRBJ2-5, with D possibly matching TRBD1 (5 bases). CDR3 length: 15 residues. V was trimmed by 3 bases and J by 2 bases, leaving 13 bases between them. CDR1 and CDR2 from the germline V gene are ENHRY and SYGVKD.

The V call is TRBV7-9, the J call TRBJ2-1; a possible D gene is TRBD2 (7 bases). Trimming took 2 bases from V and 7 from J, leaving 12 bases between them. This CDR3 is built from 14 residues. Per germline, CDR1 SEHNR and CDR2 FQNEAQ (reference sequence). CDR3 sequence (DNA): TGTGCCAGCAGCTTAATGGGGGGGCGGAATGAGCAGTTCTTC. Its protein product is CASSLMGGRNEQFF. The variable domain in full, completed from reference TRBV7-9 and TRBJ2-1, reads DTGVSQNPRHKITKRGQNVTFRCDPISEHNRLYWYRQTLGQGPEFLTYFQNEAQLEKSRLLSDRFSAERPKGSFSTLEIQRTEQGDSAMYLCASSLMGGRNEQFFGPGTRLTVL.

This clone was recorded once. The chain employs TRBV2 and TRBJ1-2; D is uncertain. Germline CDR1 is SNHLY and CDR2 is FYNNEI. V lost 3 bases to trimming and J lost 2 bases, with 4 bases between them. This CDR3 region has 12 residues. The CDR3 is CASSDQNYGYTF. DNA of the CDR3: TGTGCCAGCAGTGATCAGAACTATGGCTACACCTTC.

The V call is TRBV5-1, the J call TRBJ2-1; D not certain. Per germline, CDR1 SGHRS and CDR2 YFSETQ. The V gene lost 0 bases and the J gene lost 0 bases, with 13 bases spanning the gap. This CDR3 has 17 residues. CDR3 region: CASSLGGPRFSYNEQFF. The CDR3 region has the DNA TGCGCCAGCAGCTTGGGAGGTCCGCGCTTCTCCTACAATGAGCAGTTCTTC.

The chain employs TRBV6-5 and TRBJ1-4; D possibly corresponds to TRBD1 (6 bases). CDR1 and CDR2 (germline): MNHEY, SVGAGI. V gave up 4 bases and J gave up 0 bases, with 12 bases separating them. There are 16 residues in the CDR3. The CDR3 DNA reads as TGTGCCAGCAGTTTCGGACAGACTGCAACTAATGAAAAACTGTTTTTT. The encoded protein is CASSFGQTATNEKLFF.

CDR3 nucleotides: TGTGCCAGCAGTGAACTAGCGGGGGGTCAAGAGACCCAGTACTTC. Protein sequence: CASSELAGGQETQYF. The chain joins TRBV25-1 to TRBJ2-5; 11 bases are a match to TRBD2. Trimming took 2 bases from V and 2 from J; bases not matched to a gene: 1. The germline CDR1 and CDR2 sequences are MGHDK and SYGVNS. CDR3 length: 15 residues.

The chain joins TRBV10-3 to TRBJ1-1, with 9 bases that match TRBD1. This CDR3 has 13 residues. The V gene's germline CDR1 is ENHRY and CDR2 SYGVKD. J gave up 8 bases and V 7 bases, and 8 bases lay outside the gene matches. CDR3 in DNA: TGTGCCATCACCACAGGGGGCGCCCGGGAAGCTTTCTTT. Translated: CAITTGGAREAFF.

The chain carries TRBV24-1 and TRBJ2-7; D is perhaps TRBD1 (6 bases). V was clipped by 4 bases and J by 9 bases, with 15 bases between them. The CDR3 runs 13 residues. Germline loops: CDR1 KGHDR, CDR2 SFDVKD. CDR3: CATSERDTAGQYF. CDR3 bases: TGTGCCACCAGTGAACGGGACACCGCAGGGCAGTACTTC.

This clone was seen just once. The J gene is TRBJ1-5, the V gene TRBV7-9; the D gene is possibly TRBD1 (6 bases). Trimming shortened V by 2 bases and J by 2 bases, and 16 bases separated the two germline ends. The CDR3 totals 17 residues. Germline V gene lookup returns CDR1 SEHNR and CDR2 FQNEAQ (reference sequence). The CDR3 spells CASSLSGGLLGNQPQHF. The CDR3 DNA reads TGTGCCAGCAGCTTATCGGGGGGCCTGTTAGGCAATCAGCCCCAGCATTTT.

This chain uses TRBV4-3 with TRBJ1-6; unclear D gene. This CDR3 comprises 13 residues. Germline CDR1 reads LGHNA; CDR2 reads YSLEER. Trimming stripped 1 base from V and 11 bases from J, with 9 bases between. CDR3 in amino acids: CASSQVPVAPLHF. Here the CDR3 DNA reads TGCGCCAGCAGCCAAGTGCCTGTAGCACCCCTCCACTTT.

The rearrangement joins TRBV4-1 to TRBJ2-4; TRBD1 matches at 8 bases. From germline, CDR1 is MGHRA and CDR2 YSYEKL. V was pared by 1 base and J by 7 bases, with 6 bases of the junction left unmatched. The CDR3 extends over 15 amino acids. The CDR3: CASSQVLRQGNIQYF. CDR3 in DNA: TGCGCCAGCAGCCAAGTCCTACGACAGGGGAACATTCAGTACTTC.

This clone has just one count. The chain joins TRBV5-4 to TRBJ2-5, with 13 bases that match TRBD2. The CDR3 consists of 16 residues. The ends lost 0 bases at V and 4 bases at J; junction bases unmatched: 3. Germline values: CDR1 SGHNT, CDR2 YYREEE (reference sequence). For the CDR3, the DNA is TGTGCCAGCAGCTTGGGAACTAGCGGGAGGGCAGAGACCCAGTACTTC. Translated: CASSLGTSGRAETQYF.

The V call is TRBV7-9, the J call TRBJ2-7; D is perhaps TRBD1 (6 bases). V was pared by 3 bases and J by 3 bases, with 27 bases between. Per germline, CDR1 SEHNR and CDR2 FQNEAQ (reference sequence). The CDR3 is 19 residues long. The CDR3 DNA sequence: TGTGCCAGCAGCTTCCCGAGGGGACGCGAAGGGGGTATTGACTACGAGCAGTACTTC. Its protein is CASSFPRGREGGIDYEQYF.

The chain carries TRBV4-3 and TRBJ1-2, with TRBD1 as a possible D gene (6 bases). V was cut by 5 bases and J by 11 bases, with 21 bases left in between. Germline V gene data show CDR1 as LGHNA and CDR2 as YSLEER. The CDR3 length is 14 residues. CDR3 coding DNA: TGCGCCAGCAGCTCACTGAAGACAGGTTTGGGTTACACCTTC. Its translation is CASSSLKTGLGYTF.

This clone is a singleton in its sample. As DNA, the CDR3 is TGCGCCAGCAGCCAAACCGGGACAATACAAGAGACCCAGTACTTC. Translated, it gives CASSQTGTIQETQYF. This chain joins TRBV5-1 and TRBJ2-5; a weak D match, TRBD1 (6 bases). The V end was cut by 4 bases, the J end by 2 bases, with 15 bases between. The CDR3 contains 15 residues. Germline lookup yields CDR1 SGHRS and CDR2 YFSETQ. The full variable domain, rest sourced from reference TRBV5-1 and TRBJ2-5, is KAGVTQTPRYLIKTRGQQVTLSCSPISGHRSVSWYQQTPGQGLQFLFEYFSETQRNKGNFPGRFSGRQFSNSRSEMNVSTLELGDSALYLCASSQTGTIQETQYFGPGTRLLVL.

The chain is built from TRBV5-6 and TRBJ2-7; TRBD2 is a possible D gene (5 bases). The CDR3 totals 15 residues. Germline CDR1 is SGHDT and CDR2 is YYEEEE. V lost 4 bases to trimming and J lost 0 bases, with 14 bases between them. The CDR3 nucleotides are TGTGCCAGCAGCCTTGTTGTCGGGGTCTCCTACGAGCAGTACTTC. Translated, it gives CASSLVVGVSYEQYF.

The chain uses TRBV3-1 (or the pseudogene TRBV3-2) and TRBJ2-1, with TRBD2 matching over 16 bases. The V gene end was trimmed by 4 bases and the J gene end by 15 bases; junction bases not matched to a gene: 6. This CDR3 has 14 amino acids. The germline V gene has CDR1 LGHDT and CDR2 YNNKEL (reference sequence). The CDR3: CASSPGTSGGARFF. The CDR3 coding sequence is TGTGCCAGCAGCCCCGGGACTAGCGGGGGGGCTCGGTTCTTC.

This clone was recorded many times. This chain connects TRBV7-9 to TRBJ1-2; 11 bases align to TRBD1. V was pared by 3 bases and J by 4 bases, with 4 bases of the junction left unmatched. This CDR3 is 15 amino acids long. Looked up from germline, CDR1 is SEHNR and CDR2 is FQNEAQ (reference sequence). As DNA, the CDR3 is TGTGCCAGCAGCTTTGGACAGGGGGCTACCTATGGCTACACCTTC. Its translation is CASSFGQGATYGYTF.

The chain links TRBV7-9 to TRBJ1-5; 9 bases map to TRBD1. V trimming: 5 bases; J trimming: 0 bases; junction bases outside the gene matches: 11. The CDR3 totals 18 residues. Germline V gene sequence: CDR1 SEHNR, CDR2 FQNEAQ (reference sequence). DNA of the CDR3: TGTGCCAGCAGCCAAGCGGGACAGGGACCTTCTAGCAATCAGCCCCAGCATTTT. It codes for CASSQAGQGPSSNQPQHF.

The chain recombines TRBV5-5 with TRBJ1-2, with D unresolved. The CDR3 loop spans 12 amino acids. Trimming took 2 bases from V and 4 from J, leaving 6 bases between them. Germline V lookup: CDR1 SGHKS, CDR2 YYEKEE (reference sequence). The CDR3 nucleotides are TGTGCCAGCAGCTTATTCGGCTATGGCTACACCTTC. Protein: CASSLFGYGYTF.